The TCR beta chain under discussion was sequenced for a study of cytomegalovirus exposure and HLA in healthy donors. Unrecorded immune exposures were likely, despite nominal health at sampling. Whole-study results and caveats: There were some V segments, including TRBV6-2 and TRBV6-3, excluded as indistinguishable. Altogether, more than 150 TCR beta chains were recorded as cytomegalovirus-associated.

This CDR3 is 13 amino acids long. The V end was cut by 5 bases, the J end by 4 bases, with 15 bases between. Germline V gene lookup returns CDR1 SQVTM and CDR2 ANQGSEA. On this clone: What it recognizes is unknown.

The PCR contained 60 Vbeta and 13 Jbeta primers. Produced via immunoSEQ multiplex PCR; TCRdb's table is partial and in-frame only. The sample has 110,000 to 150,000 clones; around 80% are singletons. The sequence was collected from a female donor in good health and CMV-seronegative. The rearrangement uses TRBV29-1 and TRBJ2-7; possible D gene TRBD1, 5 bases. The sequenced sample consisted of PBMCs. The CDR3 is CSVRAGLIYEQYF. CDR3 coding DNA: TGCAGCGTTCGGGCAGGGCTGATTTACGAGCAGTACTTC.